The clone carrying this T cell receptor beta chain was observed a few times. What it binds is unknown. The sample originates from a study of beta chain features in type 1 diabetes. Study-level results: In all four CD4+ subsets, TCRB CDR3 length was significantly, moderately reduced in type 1 diabetes.

The authors reverse transcribed all of the isolated RNA, so sequencing captured expressed TCRB transcripts. Only in-frame clones appear in the TCRdb table, and some are missing; sequencing was by immunoSEQ multiplex PCR. The repertoire has just under 150,000 clones, 8.5% to 12% of them found once; the top ten carry roughly 1.3%. This TCR came from a man between 18 and 35 years old in good health. Input material: naive CD4+ T cells from blood.

CDR3 amino acids: CASAPGHTNTEAFF. The CDR3 nucleotides are TGTGCCAGCGCACCGGGACACACGAACACTGAAGCTTTCTTT. The J gene is TRBJ1-1, the V gene TRBV19, with D possibly TRBD1 on 6 matching bases. CDR3 length: 14 amino acids. V lost 9 bases, J lost 1 base, and 15 bases lay in between. The germline CDR1 and CDR2 sequences are LNHDA and SQIVND (reference sequence).